The 19 T cell receptor beta chains presented below share a single source sample, sequenced in a study of T cell responses to AZD1222 COVID-19 vaccine. Assay used: immunoSEQ multiplex PCR; TCRdb lists only in-frame clones, some missing. This table holds about 80,000 clones, roughly 85% found once. This sample comprised peripheral blood, obtained 28 days after the second AZD1222 dose. The origin of the receptors is an adult who received the AZD1222 COVID-19 vaccine.

This clone was detected only once. The chain couples TRBV20-1 to TRBJ2-2, with D unresolved. Germline assignment: CDR1 DFQATT and CDR2 SNEGSKA (reference sequence). The CDR3 covers 15 residues. V lost 3 bases, J lost 4 bases, and 15 bases lay in between. The CDR3 DNA reads as TGCAGTGCTAGTGTGAGCGTGGGTGGCACCGGGGAGCTGTTTTTT. This translates into CSASVSVGGTGELFF.

The chain combines TRBV10-3 with TRBJ1-5; TRBD1 matches at 9 bases. The CDR3 is 16 amino acids. CDR1 and CDR2 (germline): ENHRY, SYGVKD. V was pared by 2 bases and J by 0 bases, with 2 bases of the junction left unmatched. The CDR3 protein is CAISEGTGFSNQPQHF. The CDR3 DNA reads TGTGCCATCAGTGAGGGGACAGGGTTTAGCAATCAGCCCCAGCATTTT.

This clone was recorded a few times. This chain links TRBV9 with TRBJ1-4, with D perhaps matching TRBD1 (6 bases). This CDR3 region has 14 residues. V lost 6 bases, J lost 3 bases, and 12 bases lay in between. CDR1 and CDR2 (germline): SGDLS, YYNGEE. CDR3: CASNIGGANEKLFF. CDR3 nucleotide sequence: TGTGCCAGCAATATAGGGGGGGCTAATGAAAAACTGTTTTTT.

J is TRBJ1-1 and V is TRBV18; 8 bases line up with TRBD1. V lost 1 base to trimming and J lost 4 bases; unmatched junction nucleotides: 14. CDR3 size: 18 residues. From germline, CDR1 is KGHSH and CDR2 LQKENI. DNA for the CDR3: TGTGCCAGCTCACCACGGGCAGGGGGCTCGGGTAAGAGCACTGAAGCTTTCTTT. This translates into CASSPRAGGSGKSTEAFF.

The chain joins TRBV6-5 to TRBJ2-4; TRBD2 agrees at 7 bases. The CDR3 runs to 14 residues. In germline, CDR1 is MNHEY, CDR2 SVGAGI. The V gene end was trimmed by 6 bases and the J gene end by 6 bases; junction bases not matched to a gene: 8. The CDR3 region has the DNA TGTGCCAGCAGCCGGGAAGGGGAGGGAAACATTCAGTACTTC. Translated: CASSREGEGNIQYF.

The chain couples TRBV4-1 to TRBJ1-1, with TRBD1 as a possible D gene (6 bases). V was cut by 2 bases and J by 4 bases, with 11 bases left in between. CDR3 size: 14 residues. Germline CDR1 MGHRA, CDR2 YSYEKL. CDR3 loop: CASSQPRTATEAFF. The CDR3 DNA reads as TGCGCCAGCAGCCAACCCCGGACAGCCACTGAAGCTTTCTTT.

The CDR3 bases are TGTGCCTGGAGTGTAGGGCGTTTCTATGGCTACACCTTC. Residues: CAWSVGRFYGYTF. This rearrangement joins TRBV30 to TRBJ1-2; D not certain. The CDR3 covers 13 residues. The V gene lost 0 bases and the J gene lost 4 bases, with 9 bases spanning the gap. From germline, CDR1 is GTSNPN and CDR2 SVGIG (reference sequence). The entire variable domain, with the rest obtained from reference TRBV30 and TRBJ1-2, is as follows: SQTIHQWPATLVQPVGSPLSLECTVEGTSNPNLYWYRQAAGRGLQLLFYSVGIGQISSEVPQNLSASRPQDRQFILSSKKLLLSDSGFYLCAWSVGRFYGYTFGSGTRLTVV.

This clone was detected only a few times. The CDR3 sequence is CASSPGTKGGELFF. The DNA for the CDR3 is TGTGCCAGTAGCCCCGGGACTAAGGGCGGGGAGCTGTTTTTT. The V and J genes are TRBV19 and TRBJ2-2, with 7 bases lining up with TRBD2. Germline values: CDR1 LNHDA, CDR2 SQIVND (reference sequence). The CDR3 is 14 residues long. The junction had 8 bases not matched to a gene; V was cut back by 6 bases and J by 7 bases. Variable domain in full (rest from reference TRBV19 and TRBJ2-2): DGGITQSPKYLFRKEGQNVTLSCEQNLNHDAMYWYRQDPGQGLRLIYYSQIVNDFQKGDIAEGYSVSREKKESFPLTVTSAQKNPTAFYLCASSPGTKGGELFFGEGSRLTVL.

This chain uses TRBV9 with TRBJ1-4; D ambiguous. Germline CDR1 is SGDLS and CDR2 is YYNGEE. The CDR3 contains 14 residues. Between the trimmed V and J ends, which lost 0 bases and 4 bases, there was a span of 7 bases. The CDR3 coding sequence is TGTGCCAGCAGCGTAGCCGGGAATAATGAAAAACTGTTTTTT. Translating gives CASSVAGNNEKLFF.

This chain uses TRBV28 with TRBJ1-2, with 9 nucleotides matching TRBD1. The V gene end was trimmed by 4 bases and the J gene end by 4 bases; junction bases not matched to a gene: 4. CDR3 length: 14 residues. Germline V gene lookup returns CDR1 MDHEN and CDR2 SYDVKM. CDR3 residues: CASSSQGAFYGYTF. CDR3 nucleotides: TGTGCCAGCAGTTCACAGGGGGCCTTCTATGGCTACACCTTC.

The gene calls are TRBV11-2 and TRBJ1-6; maybe TRBD1 (5 bases). From germline, CDR1 is SGHAT and CDR2 FQNNGV. Trimming stripped 0 bases from V and 13 bases from J, with 10 bases between. The CDR3 runs 13 residues. CDR3 sequence reads: CASSLDRGTPLHF. Here the CDR3 DNA reads TGTGCCAGCAGCTTAGATCGGGGGACGCCCCTCCACTTT.

Concerning this clone itself: Other DNA sequences in this sample translate to the same CDR3. The V call is TRBV28, the J call TRBJ1-2; D is perhaps TRBD1 (6 bases). CDR3 length equals 14 residues. The germline gives CDR1 MDHEN, CDR2 SYDVKM. Between the trimmed V and J ends, which lost 4 bases and 2 bases, there was a span of 11 bases. The CDR3 spells CASSSGGANYGYTF. CDR3 bases: TGTGCCAGCAGTTCTGGGGGCGCCAACTATGGCTACACCTTC.

The gene calls are TRBV19 and TRBJ1-4; 8 nucleotides match TRBD1. Germline CDR1 is LNHDA and CDR2 is SQIVND (reference sequence). The CDR3 spans 14 residues. The V gene end was trimmed by 5 bases and the J gene end by 8 bases; junction bases not matched to a gene: 7. CDR3 amino acids: CASSHGQGSEKLFF. CDR3 DNA: TGTGCCAGTAGTCACGGACAGGGTTCGGAAAAACTGTTTTTT.

The chain has TRBV28 and TRBJ2-7; a weak D match, TRBD1 (5 bases). Trimming pared 3 bases from V and 6 bases from J, leaving 15 bases between. The germline gives CDR1 MDHEN, CDR2 SYDVKM. The CDR3 consists of 14 residues. The CDR3 DNA is TGTGCCAGCAGTTTTTCCAGGGTTTCTTTCGAGCAGTACTTC. Protein sequence: CASSFSRVSFEQYF.

The rearrangement joins TRBV2 to TRBJ2-7; 7 positions agree with TRBD1. This CDR3 spans 17 amino acids. Germline CDR1 reads SNHLY; CDR2 reads FYNNEI. V lost 0 bases, J lost 0 bases, and 8 bases stayed unmatched. CDR3: CASSEARTGPSSYEQYF. In DNA form, the CDR3 reads TGTGCCAGCAGTGAAGCTAGGACAGGACCGAGCTCCTACGAGCAGTACTTC.

This chain joins TRBV29-1 and TRBJ2-7, with D perhaps TRBD2 (7 bases). This CDR3 comprises 14 residues. CDR1 and CDR2 (germline): SQVTM, ANQGSEA. V lost 7 bases to trimming and J lost 2 bases, with 18 bases between them. CDR3 amino acids: CSALVRGPPYEQYF. The CDR3 nucleotides are TGCAGCGCCCTCGTGCGGGGGCCTCCCTACGAGCAGTACTTC.

The chain combines TRBV12-3 or TRBV12-4 with TRBJ2-3, with TRBD1 matching 7 bases. The CDR3 is 13 amino acids. V shed 6 bases, J shed 4 bases, and the junction held 4 bases outside the gene matches. In nucleotides, the CDR3 is TGTGCCAGCAGCGGACAGGTTCCAGATACGCAGTATTTT. It translates to CASSGQVPDTQYF.

The chain carries TRBV7-9 and TRBJ2-3; D gene ambiguous. Trimming removed 5 bases at V and 2 bases at J, with 11 bases between. The CDR3 loop spans 14 amino acids. Germline V gives CDR1 SEHNR, CDR2 FQNEAQ (reference sequence). CDR3 DNA sequence: TGTGCCAGCAGCCCCCGGGCGTACACAGATACGCAGTATTTT. This gives the protein CASSPRAYTDTQYF. Full variable domain (rest looked up from reference TRBV7-9 and TRBJ2-3): DTGVSQNPRHKITKRGQNVTFRCDPISEHNRLYWYRQTLGQGPEFLTYFQNEAQLEKSRLLSDRFSAERPKGSFSTLEIQRTEQGDSAMYLCASSPRAYTDTQYFGPGTRLTVL.

This chain connects TRBV6-4 to TRBJ1-6; the match to TRBD1 covers 7 bases. Per germline, CDR1 MRHNA and CDR2 SNTAGT. J lost 7 bases, V lost 0 bases, and 0 bases had no gene match. The CDR3 consists of 14 residues. The CDR3 DNA reads as TGTGCCAGCAGTGACTCAGGGGGCAATTCACCCCTCCACTTT. Its protein product is CASSDSGGNSPLHF.